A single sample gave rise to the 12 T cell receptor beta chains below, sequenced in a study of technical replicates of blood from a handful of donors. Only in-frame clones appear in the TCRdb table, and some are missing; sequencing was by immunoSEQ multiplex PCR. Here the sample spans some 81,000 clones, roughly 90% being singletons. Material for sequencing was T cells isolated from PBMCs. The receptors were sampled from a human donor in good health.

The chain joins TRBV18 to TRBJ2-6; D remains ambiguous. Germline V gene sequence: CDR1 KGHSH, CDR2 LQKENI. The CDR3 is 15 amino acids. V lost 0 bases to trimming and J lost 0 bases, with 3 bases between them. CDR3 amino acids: CASSPPNSGANVLTF. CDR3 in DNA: TGTGCCAGCTCACCACCTAACTCTGGGGCCAACGTCCTGACTTTC. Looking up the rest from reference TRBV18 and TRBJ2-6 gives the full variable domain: NAGVMQNPRHLVRRRGQEARLRCSPMKGHSHVYWYRQLPEEGLKFMVYLQKENIIDESGMPKERFSAEFPKEGPSILRIQQVVRGDSAAYFCASSPPNSGANVLTFGAGSRLTVL.

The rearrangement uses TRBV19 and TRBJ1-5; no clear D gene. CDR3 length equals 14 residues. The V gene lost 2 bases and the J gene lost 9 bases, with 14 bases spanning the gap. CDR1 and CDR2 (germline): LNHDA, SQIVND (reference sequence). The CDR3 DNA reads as TGTGCCAGTAGTATACCCGGGGTCCGGCGGCCCCAGCATTTT. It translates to CASSIPGVRRPQHF.

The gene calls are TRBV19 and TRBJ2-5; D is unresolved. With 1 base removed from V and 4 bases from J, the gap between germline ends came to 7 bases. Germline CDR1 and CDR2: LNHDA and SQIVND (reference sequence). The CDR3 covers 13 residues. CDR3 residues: CASSIGATETQYF. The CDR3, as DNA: TGTGCCAGTAGTATAGGGGCAACAGAGACCCAGTACTTC.

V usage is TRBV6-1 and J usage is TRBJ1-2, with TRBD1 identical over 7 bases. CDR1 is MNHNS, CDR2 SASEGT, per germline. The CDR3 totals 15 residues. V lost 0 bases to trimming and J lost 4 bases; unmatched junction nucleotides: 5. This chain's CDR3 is CASSEAGTESYGYTF. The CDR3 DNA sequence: TGTGCCAGCAGTGAAGCTGGGACAGAGAGCTATGGCTACACCTTC.

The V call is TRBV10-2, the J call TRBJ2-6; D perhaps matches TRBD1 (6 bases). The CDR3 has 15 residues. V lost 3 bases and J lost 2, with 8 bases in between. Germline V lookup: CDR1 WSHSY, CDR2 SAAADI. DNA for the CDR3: TGCGCCAGCAGTGACGCAGGGGCTGGGGCCAACGTCCTGACTTTC. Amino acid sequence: CASSDAGAGANVLTF.

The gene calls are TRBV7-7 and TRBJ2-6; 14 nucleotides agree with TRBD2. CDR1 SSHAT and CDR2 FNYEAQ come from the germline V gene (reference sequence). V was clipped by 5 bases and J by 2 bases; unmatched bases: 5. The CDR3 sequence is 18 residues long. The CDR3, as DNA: TGTGCCAGCAGCCCGGGACTAGCGGGAGTCGCTGGGGCCAACGTCCTGACTTTC. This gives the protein CASSPGLAGVAGANVLTF.

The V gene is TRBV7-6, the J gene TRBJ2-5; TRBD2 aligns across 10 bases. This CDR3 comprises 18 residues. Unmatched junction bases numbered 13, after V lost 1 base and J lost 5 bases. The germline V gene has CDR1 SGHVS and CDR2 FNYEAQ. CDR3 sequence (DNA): TGTGCCAGCAGCTTAGGAATTTGGAGCGGGAGGGCGGTGGAGACCCAGTACTTC. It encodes CASSLGIWSGRAVETQYF.

The CDR3 reads CASSAHPGTDQETQYF. The DNA for the CDR3 is TGTGCCAGCAGCGCACACCCCGGGACAGACCAAGAGACCCAGTACTTC. This chain uses TRBV11-2 with TRBJ2-5, with 7 nucleotides matching TRBD1. From germline, CDR1 is SGHAT and CDR2 FQNNGV. Trimming removed 5 bases from V and 0 bases from J; junction bases left unmatched: 9. The CDR3 totals 16 residues.

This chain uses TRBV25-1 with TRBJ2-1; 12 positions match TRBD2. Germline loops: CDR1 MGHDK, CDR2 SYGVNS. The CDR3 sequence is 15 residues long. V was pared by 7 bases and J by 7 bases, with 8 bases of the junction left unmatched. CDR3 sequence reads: CASTPGTSGPNEQFF. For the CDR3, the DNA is TGTGCCAGCACACCCGGGACTAGCGGGCCAAATGAGCAGTTCTTC.

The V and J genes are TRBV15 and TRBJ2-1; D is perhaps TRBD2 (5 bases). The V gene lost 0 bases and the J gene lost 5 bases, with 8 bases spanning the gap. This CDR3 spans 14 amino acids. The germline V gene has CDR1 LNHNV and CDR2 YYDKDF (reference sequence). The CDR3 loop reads CATSRDLADNEQFF. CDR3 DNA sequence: TGTGCCACCAGCAGAGACCTAGCCGACAATGAGCAGTTCTTC.

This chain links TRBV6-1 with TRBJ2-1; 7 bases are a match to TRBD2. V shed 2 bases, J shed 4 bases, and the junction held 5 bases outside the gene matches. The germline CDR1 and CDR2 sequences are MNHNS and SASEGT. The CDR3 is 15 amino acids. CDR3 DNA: TGTGCCAGCAGTGAAAATAGCGGGCGTTACAATGAGCAGTTCTTC. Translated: CASSENSGRYNEQFF.

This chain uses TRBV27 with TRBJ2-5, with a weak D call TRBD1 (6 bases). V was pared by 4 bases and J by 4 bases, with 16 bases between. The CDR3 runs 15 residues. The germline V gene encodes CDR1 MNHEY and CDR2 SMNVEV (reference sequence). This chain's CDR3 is CASSSQDRRTETQYF. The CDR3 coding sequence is TGTGCCAGCAGTTCTCAAGACAGGAGAACAGAGACCCAGTACTTC.